These 3 T cell receptor beta chains were all obtained from the same sample, sequenced in a study of technical replicates of blood from a handful of donors. Assay used: immunoSEQ multiplex PCR; TCRdb lists only in-frame clones, some missing. The sample yields tens of thousands of clones, 95% to 97% seen once. Material: T cells isolated from PBMCs. These receptors were taken from a human donor in good health.

The rearrangement uses TRBV6-6 and TRBJ1-5; D remains unclear. This CDR3 region has 13 residues. Trimming stripped 7 bases from V and 0 bases from J, with 7 bases between. Germline V gene lookup returns CDR1 MNHNY and CDR2 SVGAGI (reference sequence). CDR3 sequence (DNA): TGTGCCAGCATTAATTATAGCAATCAGCCCCAGCATTTT. Translating it yields CASINYSNQPQHF.

The chain links TRBV19 to TRBJ2-7; D gene unclear. The CDR3 runs 13 residues. Germline-derived CDR1 and CDR2 are LNHDA and SQIVND (reference sequence). V gave up 7 bases and J gave up 2 bases, with 12 bases separating them. The CDR3 nucleotides are TGTGCCAGTACCCATGGCGGCCCCTACGAGCAGTACTTC. Translating it yields CASTHGGPYEQYF.

The chain joins TRBV6-5 to TRBJ2-5; 12 nucleotides agree with TRBD2. The CDR3 sequence is 16 residues long. CDR1 and CDR2 (germline): MNHEY, SVGAGI. Unmatched junction bases numbered 8, after V lost 4 bases and J lost 5 bases. CDR3 amino acids: CASSSPTSGSMETQYF. As DNA, the CDR3 is TGTGCCAGCAGTTCCCCGACTAGCGGGAGTATGGAGACCCAGTACTTC.